This is a list of T cell receptor beta chains from one sample in a study of blood T cell repertoires in COVID-19. Data came from immunoSEQ multiplex PCR; TCRdb stores just in-frame clones and leaves some out. The sample has some 320,000 clones, 88% seen once; the top ten hold roughly 6.9%. Material: peripheral blood. These receptors all come from a woman aged 30 to 39 who had recovered from COVID-19. Each CDR3 is given with its conserved first and last residue. The D gene is left open where the match is weak. Clone size is given for some rows only: seen once, a few or many times, or a class if the clone is expanded.

D,J,size,V,CDR3,DNA
.,TRBJ1-5,.,TRBV6-6,CASQPTGNSNQPQHF,TGTGCCAGTCAACCAACGGGGAATAGCAATCAGCCCCAGCATTTT
.,TRBJ1-4,.,TRBV5-1,CASRPTETNEKLFF,TGCGCCAGCAGGCCAACAGAAACTAATGAAAAACTGTTTTTT
.,TRBJ2-5,.,TRBV25-1,CASSPWGLRAQETQYF,TGTGCCAGCAGCCCATGGGGCCTCCGGGCCCAAGAGACCCAGTACTTC
.,TRBJ2-7,.,TRBV15,CATSRDRQVTYEQYF,TGTGCCACCAGCAGAGATCGACAGGTCACCTACGAGCAGTACTTC
.,TRBJ1-2,.,TRBV27,CASSATGYRDGYTF,TGTGCCAGCAGTGCCACAGGGTACCGGGATGGCTACACCTTC
.,TRBJ1-6,.,TRBV20-1,CSASRRGNYNSPLHF,TGCAGTGCTAGTCGTCGGGGGAACTATAATTCACCCCTCCACTTT
TRBD2,TRBJ2-2,.,TRBV7-3,CASSPTGTSVGRRTGELFF,TGTGCCAGCAGCCCGACCGGGACTAGCGTGGGGAGACGGACCGGGGAGCTGTTTTTT
TRBD2,TRBJ2-3,.,TRBV29-1,CSVELRRLTSADTQYF,TGCAGCGTTGAACTGAGGCGGTTGACTAGCGCCGATACGCAGTATTTT
TRBD1,TRBJ1-2,.,TRBV13,CASSSYRGSRDGYTF,TGTGCCAGCAGCTCATACAGGGGCTCCCGCGATGGCTACACCTTC
.,TRBJ2-2,few,TRBV12-5,CASALGGGSFTGELFF,TGTGCTAGTGCCCTGGGAGGGGGTAGTTTTACCGGGGAGCTGTTTTTT
.,TRBJ1-6,few,TRBV15,CATSTSDSYNSPLHF,TGTGCCACCAGCACTTCGGACAGCTATAATTCACCCCTCCACTTT
TRBD1,TRBJ2-1,few,TRBV9,CASSVLTGELNEQFF,TGTGCCAGCAGCGTATTAACAGGGGAACTCAATGAGCAGTTCTTC
.,TRBJ2-7,.,TRBV5-1,CASSQSPEASYEQYF,TGCGCCAGCTCCCAATCCCCCGAGGCTTCCTACGAGCAGTACTTC
TRBD2,TRBJ2-1,.,TRBV9,CASSLSGDSYNEQFF,TGTGCCAGCAGCCTCAGCGGGGACTCGTACAATGAGCAGTTCTTC
TRBD2,TRBJ2-7,few,TRBV7-7,CASSPGLAGYEQYF,TGTGCCAGCAGCCCGGGACTAGCGGGATACGAGCAGTACTTC
.,TRBJ1-6,.,TRBV6-4,CASSVEGNSNSPLHF,TGTGCCAGCAGTGTCGAGGGTAATAGTAATTCACCCCTCCACTTT
TRBD1,TRBJ1-5,.,TRBV11-2,CASSPGGIQPQHF,TGTGCCAGCAGCCCAGGGGGGATCCAGCCCCAGCATTTT
.,TRBJ2-2,.,TRBV5-1,CASSLVTPSTGELFF,TGCGCCAGCAGCTTGGTTACACCTTCCACCGGGGAGCTGTTTTTT
TRBD1,TRBJ2-3,once,TRBV2,CASRHDRVQPQYF,TGTGCCAGCAGGCACGACAGGGTTCAGCCGCAGTATTTT
TRBD1,TRBJ1-4,once,TRBV7-9,CASSSGTDTTNEKLFF,TGTGCCAGCAGCTCAGGGACAGACACAACTAATGAAAAACTGTTTTTT
.,TRBJ1-1,.,TRBV7-3,CASSRVAGDTEAFF,TGTGCCAGCAGCCGGGTGGCAGGGGACACTGAAGCTTTCTTT
.,TRBJ1-1,once,TRBV18,CASSTTANMNTEAFF,TGTGCCAGCTCAACGACAGCGAACATGAACACTGAAGCTTTCTTT
TRBD1,TRBJ1-4,.,TRBV5-1,CASSLRGRDEKLFF,TGCGCCAGCAGCTTAAGGGGGCGCGATGAAAAACTGTTTTTT
TRBD1,TRBJ1-6,.,TRBV10-3,CAISDRGSSYNSPLHF,TGTGCCATCAGTGACAGGGGGAGCTCCTATAATTCACCCCTCCACTTT
TRBD2,TRBJ2-2,.,TRBV20-1,CSASSSGGTGELFF,TGCAGTGCTAGTTCTAGCGGGGGGACCGGGGAGCTGTTTTTT
.,TRBJ2-1,.,TRBV12-3/TRBV12-4,CASRGQREQFF,TGTGCCAGCAGGGGACAACGTGAGCAGTTCTTC
.,TRBJ2-2,.,TRBV3-1/TRBV3-2,CASSQIQNTGELFF,TGTGCCAGCAGCCAAATTCAGAACACCGGGGAGCTGTTTTTT
.,TRBJ2-7,.,TRBV2,CASSPTRNSYEQYF,TGTGCCAGCAGTCCCACTAGGAACTCCTACGAGCAGTACTTC
.,TRBJ1-4,.,TRBV11-3,CASSLPVAEGGNEKLFF,TGTGCCAGCAGCTTACCCGTAGCGGAGGGTGGTAATGAAAAACTGTTTTTT
TRBD1,TRBJ1-5,once,TRBV7-8,CASSPADRGGNQPQHF,TGTGCCAGCAGCCCAGCGGACAGGGGTGGCAATCAGCCCCAGCATTTT
TRBD2,TRBJ2-7,.,TRBV28,CASSRPGSGGSYEQYF,TGTGCCAGCAGCCGCCCGGGTAGCGGGGGATCCTACGAGCAGTACTTC
TRBD1,TRBJ1-1,.,TRBV7-9,CASSPRTGDEAFF,TGTGCCAGCAGCCCGCGGACAGGGGATGAAGCTTTCTTT